This TCR beta chain came from a study of cytomegalovirus exposure and HLA in healthy donors. 60 Vbeta and 13 Jbeta primers were used in PCR. The assay was immunoSEQ multiplex PCR, and TCRdb's table has in-frame clones only and misses some. The data hold about 120,000 clones, with approximately 8.6% observed a single time. The V gene's germline CDR1 is SGHNT and CDR2 YYREEE (reference sequence). There are 15 residues in the CDR3. The V gene end was trimmed by 5 bases and the J gene end by 7 bases; junction bases not matched to a gene: 8. The chain is built from TRBV5-4 and TRBJ2-2; 10 bases match TRBD1. Sequenced input: PBMCs. This TCR was sampled from a woman in her thirties or forties in good health and CMV-seropositive. The CDR3 region has the DNA TGTGCCAGCAGTTCCGACAGGGGGCGGATCGGGGAGCTGTTTTTT. Protein sequence: CASSSDRGRIGELFF.